Each of the 8 T cell receptor beta chains below was sequenced from the same sample in a study of cytomegalovirus exposure and HLA in healthy donors (dated 2017 in TCRdb). Library construction relied on the immunoSEQ multiplex PCR assay. A mixture of 60 forward primers for TCR Vbeta segments and 13 reverse primers for TCR Jbeta segments was used in the multiplex PCR. In its TCRdb copy, this immuneACCESS table keeps in-frame sequences only and misses some clones. Where compared with another copy, unresolved V genes explain less than half of these, and the others have no known cause. This sample holds roughly 190,000 clones; 80% to 85% were observed only once. The ten largest clones represent approximately 0.8% of the sample. The specimen was PBMCs. The receptors stem from a woman younger than 30 in good health and CMV-seronegative.

The chain recombines TRBV6-1 with TRBJ1-1, with D perhaps matching TRBD1 (5 bases). The CDR3 length is 14 residues. V shed 1 base and J shed 10 bases, with 16 bases lying between them. Looked up from germline, CDR1 is MNHNS and CDR2 is SASEGT. As DNA, the CDR3 is TGTGCCAGCAGTGAAGTGGGAGGGGCGTGGTCAGCTTTCTTT. It encodes CASSEVGGAWSAFF.

This chain joins TRBV7-5 and TRBJ1-3. TRBV7-5 is given as a pseudogene. The CDR3 sequence is 17 residues long. The CDR3 loop is CARRFDLSERGGNTIYF. The CDR3 region has the DNA TGTGCCAGAAGATTTGATCTCAGTGAGAGAGGAGGAAACACCATATATTTT.

The chain employs TRBV4-1 and TRBJ2-5, with a weak D call TRBD2 (7 bases). This CDR3 spans 15 amino acids. The germline gives CDR1 MGHRA, CDR2 YSYEKL. The germline V and J ends were trimmed by 1 base and 5 bases, with 14 bases remaining between them. The DNA of the CDR3 is TGCGCCAGCAGCCAAGTTGGGGGGGGCATGGAGACCCAGTACTTC. Residues: CASSQVGGGMETQYF.

The V and J genes are TRBV11-1 and TRBJ2-5, with TRBD2 matching over 8 bases. Germline CDR1 is SGHAT and CDR2 is FQDESV (reference sequence). The CDR3 consists of 15 residues. Trimming took 1 base from V and 4 from J; bases not matched to a gene: 5. Written as DNA, the CDR3 is TGTGCCAGCAGCTTAGGGACTAGCAGCGTAGAGACCCAGTACTTC. It codes for CASSLGTSSVETQYF.

The chain has TRBV6-1 and TRBJ2-5; D gene unclear. Germline assignment: CDR1 MNHNS and CDR2 SASEGT. CDR3 length equals 12 residues. V lost 6 bases to trimming and J lost 7 bases, with 12 bases between them. CDR3 coding DNA: TGTGCCAGCAGCGTCGAAGAGGTGACCCAGTACTTC. Amino acids: CASSVEEVTQYF.

The chain links TRBV6-5 to TRBJ1-1; D not certain. The germline V and J ends were trimmed by 0 bases and 4 bases, with 12 bases remaining between them. The CDR3 contains 15 residues. Germline CDR1 and CDR2: MNHEY and SVGAGI. The CDR3 coding sequence is TGTGCCAGCAGTTACTCGATCCTAAGCGGCACTGAAGCTTTCTTT. This translates into CASSYSILSGTEAFF.

This clone appeared once. The chain employs TRBV2 and TRBJ1-5; TRBD1 aligns across 7 bases. CDR1 SNHLY and CDR2 FYNNEI come from the germline V gene. The V and J ends lost 8 bases and 4 bases, in that order; junction bases with no gene match: 5. The CDR3 is 13 amino acids. CDR3 DNA: TGTGCCAGCCACCGGGACAGAAATCAGCCCCAGCATTTT. It specifies CASHRDRNQPQHF.

This sequence joins TRBV4-1 and TRBJ2-1; a possible D gene is TRBD2 (6 bases). The germline V gene encodes CDR1 MGHRA and CDR2 YSYEKL. The CDR3 loop spans 15 amino acids. The ends were cut back, 0 bases at V and 8 bases at J, with 14 bases in the middle. This CDR3 reads CASSQDRVAVDEQFF. In nucleotides, the CDR3 is TGCGCCAGCAGCCAAGATCGGGTAGCGGTAGATGAGCAGTTCTTC.